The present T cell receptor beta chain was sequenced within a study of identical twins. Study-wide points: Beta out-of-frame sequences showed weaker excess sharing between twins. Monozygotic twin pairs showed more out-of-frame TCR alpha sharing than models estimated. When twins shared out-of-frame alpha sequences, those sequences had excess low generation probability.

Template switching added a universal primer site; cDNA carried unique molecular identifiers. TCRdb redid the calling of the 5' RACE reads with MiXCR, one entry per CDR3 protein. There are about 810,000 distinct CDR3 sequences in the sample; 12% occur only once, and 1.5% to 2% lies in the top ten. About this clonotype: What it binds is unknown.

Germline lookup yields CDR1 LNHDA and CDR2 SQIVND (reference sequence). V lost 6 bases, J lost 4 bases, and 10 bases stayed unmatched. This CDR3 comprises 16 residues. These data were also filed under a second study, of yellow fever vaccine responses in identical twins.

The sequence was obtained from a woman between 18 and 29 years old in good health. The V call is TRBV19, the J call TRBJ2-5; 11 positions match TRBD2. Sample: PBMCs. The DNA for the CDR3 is TGTGCCAGTAGCCGGGCAATAGCGGGAGGGATAGAGACCCAGTACTTC. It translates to CASSRAIAGGIETQYF.